Sequencing of this T cell receptor (beta chain) was carried out in a study of immune evolution from preneoplasia to lung adenocarcinoma. Notes on the study in general: From normal lung to invasive adenocarcinoma, top clone frequencies appeared to decrease. Clonality was highest in normal lung, lower in later-stage lesions apparently.

TCRdb's table, derived via immunoSEQ multiplex PCR, lists solely in-frame clones and lacks some. The repertoire holds 7,000 or so clones, with roughly 80% as singletons. Trimming took off 2 bases at V and 3 bases at J, with 11 bases between the two ends. The CDR3 sequence is 14 residues long. From germline, CDR1 is MNHEY and CDR2 SMNVEV (reference sequence). A note on this clone: The antigen remains unidentified.

Between about 2014 and 2018, patients underwent resection in Japan or China. Each case's diagnosis was confirmed by two pathologists on H&E. The receptor was derived from a person between 65 and 80 years old with lung adenocarcinoma. Material: FFPE adjacent normal lung tissue. The chain links TRBV27 to TRBJ2-7, with TRBD1 as a possible D gene (6 bases). CDR3 protein: CASSLKQGSYEQYF. In nucleotides, the CDR3 is TGTGCCAGCAGTTTAAAGCAGGGGAGCTACGAGCAGTACTTC.